Each of the 18 T cell receptor beta chains below was sequenced from the same sample in a study of CD8+ T cells in alopecia areata. The authors extracted RNA and reverse transcribed it into cDNA as the sequencing template. Sequencing was performed with immunoSEQ multiplex PCR; in TCRdb, only in-frame clones are kept and a portion is missing. There are over 150,000 clones in the sample; more than 55% occur only once, and less than 3.5% lies in the top ten. Treatment reported: oral pan-JAK inhibitor, 5-10 mg twice daily. This material consisted of CD4+ T cells sorted from blood, taken at week 4, from a patient treated with tofacitinib. The receptor source for this set is a human donor with alopecia areata.

The V gene is TRBV7-2, the J gene TRBJ2-7, with unresolved D. Trimming took 5 bases from V and 3 from J, leaving 11 bases between them. CDR1 is SGHTA, CDR2 FQGNSA, per germline. The CDR3 is 13 residues long. CDR3 DNA sequence: TGTGCCAGCAGCCCTCCCTCCGGCTACGAGCAGTACTTC. Amino acid sequence: CASSPPSGYEQYF.

This chain uses TRBV23-1 with TRBJ2-5; 11 bases match TRBD2. TRBV23-1 is reported as an ORF; its role is uncertain. This CDR3 region has 21 residues. V shed 3 bases, J shed 2 bases, and the junction held 20 bases outside the gene matches. CDR3 sequence (DNA): TGCGCCAGCAGTCACCCCCAAGCTCGGGTCGGGGGACTAGCGGAACAAGAGACCCAGTACTTC. Protein: CASSHPQARVGGLAEQETQYF.

The V gene is TRBV23-1, the J gene TRBJ1-6; 8 bases align to TRBD1. TRBV23-1 is placed among ORFs of uncertain function. This CDR3 is 20 amino acids long. V was pared by 0 bases and J by 7 bases, with 17 bases of the junction left unmatched. CDR3 protein: CASSQSCPWTGTLPNSPLHF. In DNA form, the CDR3 reads TGCGCCAGCAGTCAATCTTGCCCCTGGACAGGGACACTTCCAAATTCACCCCTCCACTTT.

This sequence joins TRBV13 and TRBJ2-3; 10 positions match TRBD2. Germline-derived CDR1 and CDR2 are PRHDT and FYEKMQ (reference sequence). V trimming: 2 bases; J trimming: 2 bases; junction bases outside the gene matches: 4. This CDR3 has 16 residues. The CDR3 reads CASSLILAGYTDTQYF. The CDR3 DNA reads TGTGCCAGCAGCTTAATACTAGCGGGATACACAGATACGCAGTATTTT. The whole variable domain, filled in from reference TRBV13 and TRBJ2-3, reads AAGVIQSPRHLIKEKRETATLKCYPIPRHDTVYWYQQGPGQDPQFLISFYEKMQSDKGSIPDRFSAQQFSDYHSELNMSSLELGDSALYFCASSLILAGYTDTQYFGPGTRLTVL.

The J gene is TRBJ1-1, the V gene TRBV25-1; TRBD1 might be the D (6 bases). This CDR3 has 15 residues. Germline loops: CDR1 MGHDK, CDR2 SYGVNS. The V and J ends lost 5 bases and 5 bases respectively, with 18 bases between them. CDR3 sequence (DNA): TGTGCCAGCAGTTTACAGGGTTTGGGAGGGACTGAAGCTTTCTTT. Its protein is CASSLQGLGGTEAFF.

The genes are TRBV5-1 and TRBJ1-1; TRBD1 matches 7 bases. The germline gives CDR1 SGHRS, CDR2 YFSETQ. The CDR3 contains 16 residues. V shed 4 bases, J shed 3 bases, and the junction held 12 bases outside the gene matches. The CDR3 is CASSRGTDWRYTEAFF. In DNA form, the CDR3 reads TGCGCCAGCAGCCGAGGGACAGATTGGAGATACACTGAAGCTTTCTTT.

The genes are TRBV11-3 and TRBJ2-5; no definite D call. CDR1 and CDR2 from the germline V gene are SGHNT and YENEEA. The length of the CDR3 is 14 residues. V lost 0 bases to trimming and J lost 3 bases, with 8 bases between them. The DNA of the CDR3 is TGTGCCAGCAGCTTAGATCGCCGGGAAGAGACCCAGTACTTC. It translates to CASSLDRREETQYF.

This chain uses TRBV29-1 with TRBJ2-7, with 12 nucleotides matching TRBD1. The CDR3 consists of 14 residues. V shed 5 bases and J 5 bases; nucleotides not matched to a gene: 7. CDR1 is SQVTM and CDR2 is ANQGSEA in the germline V gene. The CDR3 is CSVYGTGGHDEQYF. CDR3 sequence (DNA): TGCAGCGTTTATGGGACAGGGGGCCACGACGAGCAGTACTTC.

CDR3 DNA: TGCAGCGTTGACTGGCCAAATGAAAAACTGTTTTTT. Amino acids: CSVDWPNEKLFF. The rearrangement joins TRBV29-1 to TRBJ1-4; D is undetermined. The CDR3 length is 12 residues. V was pared by 3 bases and J by 5 bases, with 7 bases between. Germline V gene sequence: CDR1 SQVTM, CDR2 ANQGSEA.

The chain joins TRBV5-1 to TRBJ1-6; a possible D gene is TRBD1 (6 bases). This CDR3 region has 15 residues. Trimming removed 4 bases at V and 7 bases at J, with 15 bases between. CDR1 is SGHRS, CDR2 YFSETQ, per germline. CDR3 loop: CASSTAGTGNSPLHF. The CDR3 DNA follows: TGCGCCAGCAGCACGGCGGGTACAGGGAATTCACCCCTCCACTTT.

The V and J genes are TRBV29-1 and TRBJ2-2, with 9 bases that match TRBD1. There are 16 residues in the CDR3. J was trimmed by 0 bases and V by 7 bases; bases with no gene match: 9. Germline V CDR1 and CDR2: SQVTM, ANQGSEA. The CDR3: CSAAPWDRANTGELFF. The CDR3 DNA is TGCAGCGCGGCTCCTTGGGACAGGGCGAACACCGGGGAGCTGTTTTTT.

The chain couples TRBV19 to TRBJ1-6; D gene uncertain. CDR3 length equals 13 residues. V dropped 4 bases and J dropped 12 bases, with 13 bases sitting between them. Looked up from germline, CDR1 is LNHDA and CDR2 is SQIVND (reference sequence). In DNA, the CDR3 is TGTGCCAGTAGTACTGGACTGCGTGGACCCCTCCACTTT. This encodes CASSTGLRGPLHF.

V and J are TRBV4-2 and TRBJ2-5; TRBD1 aligns across 8 bases. V dropped 1 base and J dropped 2; count of bases not matched to a gene: 6. The CDR3 totals 16 residues. CDR1 LGHNA and CDR2 YNFKEQ come from the germline V gene. This CDR3 is CASSQGYTGGQETQYF. In nucleotides, the CDR3 is TGTGCCAGCAGCCAAGGATACACAGGGGGACAAGAGACCCAGTACTTC.

The chain uses TRBV7-8 and TRBJ2-2; TRBD1 agrees at 7 bases. V shed 5 bases and J 3 bases; nucleotides not matched to a gene: 9. Germline V gene lookup returns CDR1 SGHVS and CDR2 FQNEAQ. The CDR3 sequence is 16 residues long. CDR3 nucleotides: TGTGCCAGCAGCCAATATACAGGGGTGGACACCGGGGAGCTGTTTTTT. The encoded protein is CASSQYTGVDTGELFF.

This clone was detected only a few times. V usage is TRBV19 and J usage is TRBJ2-1; 7 bases are a match to TRBD1. The CDR3 has 13 residues. The V gene's germline CDR1 is LNHDA and CDR2 SQIVND (reference sequence). Trimming at V came to 5 bases and at J to 13 bases, leaving 11 bases not matched to a gene. The CDR3 loop reads CASSLLQGVEQFF. The CDR3 DNA is TGTGCCAGTAGTTTGCTTCAGGGGGTTGAACAGTTCTTC. Using reference TRBV19 and TRBJ2-1 for the parts outside the CDR3, the full variable domain is DGGITQSPKYLFRKEGQNVTLSCEQNLNHDAMYWYRQDPGQGLRLIYYSQIVNDFQKGDIAEGYSVSREKKESFPLTVTSAQKNPTAFYLCASSLLQGVEQFFGPGTRLTVL.

As for this clone: At one of its ends the junction is not consistent with the germline gene, which may arise from a read error. V and J are TRBV7-7 and TRBJ2-3, with D unresolved. The CDR3 is 14 residues long. The germline CDR1 and CDR2 sequences are SSHAT and FNYEAQ (reference sequence). The CDR3 loop reads CASSQDGSTDTQYF. CDR3 sequence (DNA): TGTGCTAGCAGCCAGGACGGTAGCACAGATACGCAGTATTTT.

V gene TRBV4-1 combines with J gene TRBJ2-7, with D possibly TRBD1 on 6 matching bases. CDR1 MGHRA and CDR2 YSYEKL come from the germline V gene. CDR3 length equals 17 residues. V was pared by 1 base and J by 2 bases, with 18 bases between. CDR3 sequence reads: CASSQAVPTGPAYEQYF. DNA of the CDR3: TGCGCCAGCAGCCAAGCTGTGCCCACAGGGCCCGCCTACGAGCAGTACTTC.

This sequence joins TRBV9 and TRBJ1-2, with a tentative D call TRBD1 (5 bases). The CDR3 sequence is 15 residues long. Per the germline V gene, CDR1 is SGDLS and CDR2 is YYNGEE. V was cut by 0 bases and J by 0 bases, with 9 bases left in between. CDR3 coding DNA: TGTGCCAGCAGCGTAGATGACAGCCCTAACTATGGCTACACCTTC. Protein: CASSVDDSPNYGYTF.